This record looks at one T cell receptor (beta chain) sequence and its context. This specimen belongs to a study of T cells in Graves' hyperthyroidism and ophthalmopathy. Whole-study context: It was at initial diagnosis, before any treatment, that peripheral blood was collected.

Unmatched junction bases numbered 12, after V lost 5 bases and J lost 6 bases. This CDR3 has 17 amino acids. In germline, CDR1 is SGHTA, CDR2 FQGNSA. For Graves' hyperthyroidism to be stable, ophthalmopathy could not progress within 18 months. Recently diagnosed hyperthyroidism of less than 2 months' duration affected patients aged 18 to 65. RNA transcripts were the template for amplifying TCR beta CDR3 regions. The HTBI primer set served for first-round RT-PCR of the TCR CDR3. Via MiXCR, TCRdb re-called the multiplex PCR reads, giving one row per CDR3 protein. The sample includes approximately 430,000 distinct CDR3 sequences, about 15% of them seen just once.

This clonotype was obtained from a young woman with Graves' hyperthyroidism. Sequenced: blood. The V call is TRBV7-2, the J call TRBJ2-2, with TRBD2 matching over 10 bases. The CDR3 reads CASSASGGAWSPGELFF. The CDR3 DNA sequence: TGTGCCAGCAGCGCCAGCGGGGGGGCCTGGTCCCCCGGGGAGCTGTTTTTT.